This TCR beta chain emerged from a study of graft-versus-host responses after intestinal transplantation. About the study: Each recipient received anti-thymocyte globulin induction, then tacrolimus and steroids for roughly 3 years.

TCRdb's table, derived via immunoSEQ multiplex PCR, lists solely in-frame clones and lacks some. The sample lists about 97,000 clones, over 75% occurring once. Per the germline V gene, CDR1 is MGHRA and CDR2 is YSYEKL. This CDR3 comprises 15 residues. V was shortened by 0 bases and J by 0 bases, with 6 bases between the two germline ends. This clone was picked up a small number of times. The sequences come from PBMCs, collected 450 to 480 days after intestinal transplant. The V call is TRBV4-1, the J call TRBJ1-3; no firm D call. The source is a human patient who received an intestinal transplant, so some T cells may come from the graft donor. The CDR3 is CASSQDLDSGNTIYF. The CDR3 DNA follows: TGCGCCAGCAGCCAAGACTTGGACTCTGGAAACACCATATATTTT.